One TCR beta chain is described in this entry. Its antigen is unidentified. V lost 6 bases to trimming and J lost 6 bases; unmatched junction nucleotides: 9. CDR1 and CDR2 (germline): SNHLY, FYNNEI. This CDR3 has 15 residues. These data come from a study of T cell responses to AZD1222 COVID-19 vaccine. Study-wide results and caveats: Within unmutated variant regions lay the reported targets of nearly half of spike-specific TCRs. With dominance at 160-218 and 743-854, vaccine-associated CD4 TCRs spanned spike. Donors, mostly white British, included more females; clonal diversity was possibly underestimated. Only a handful of people who got AZD1222 tested seropositive at baseline.

Sequenced by immunoSEQ multiplex PCR; TCRdb stores in-frame clones only, minus some. Here the sample spans more than 110,000 clones, about 93% being singletons. The chain employs TRBV2 and TRBJ1-5, with 9 bases identical to TRBD1. The input for sequencing was peripheral blood, taken on day 0 of AZD1222 vaccination. The receptor comes from an adult in good health. DNA of the CDR3: TGTGCCAGCAGCCCGGGACAGGGAGTTAGTCAGCCCCAGCATTTT. It yields the protein CASSPGQGVSQPQHF.